In its sample, the clone carrying this T cell receptor (beta chain) was seen a few times. Treatment in this sample: oral pan-JAK inhibitor, 5-10 mg twice daily. Using a FACSAria, the CD4+ and CD8+ T cells were sorted from the PBMCs. Trimming shortened V by 4 bases and J by 4 bases, and 19 bases separated the two germline ends. CDR3 size: 16 residues. Germline values: CDR1 KGHSH, CDR2 LQKENI. As the sequencing template, cDNA was produced by extracting RNA and reverse transcribing it. Here immunoSEQ multiplex PCR was the method, and the copy in TCRdb shows in-frame clones only, minus some. The table has fewer than 250,000 clones, approximately 38% seen once; the top ten hold just under 0.5%. The sample is drawn from a study of CD8+ T cells in alopecia areata. Overall study: Affected scalp percentage gauged treated patients' severity.

The sample was CD4+ T cells sorted from blood, taken at approximately week 31, from a patient treated with tofacitinib. The V call is TRBV18, the J call TRBJ1-1; D is possibly TRBD1 (5 bases). The sequence was collected from a human donor with alopecia areata. The CDR3 sequence is CASSQTPGFQGTEAFF. CDR3 DNA sequence: TGTGCCAGCTCACAAACCCCAGGGTTTCAGGGCACTGAAGCTTTCTTT.